This TCR beta chain was found in a study of blood T cell repertoires in COVID-19. In the study overall: From T cells, B-cell-depleted T cells, or PBMCs came the material, which was cDNA or gDNA.

V was clipped by 3 bases and J by 3 bases, with 6 bases between them. CDR3 length equals 12 residues. Germline V gives CDR1 SGHNT, CDR2 YYREEE (reference sequence). The repertoire was sequenced with immunoSEQ multiplex PCR; TCRdb's copy has only in-frame clones and lacks some. The sample has about 500,000 clones; 89% are singletons. The source of this sequence is a man aged 18 to 35 with COVID-19, enrolled during active disease. The specimen was peripheral blood. V and J are TRBV5-4 and TRBJ1-2; no clear D. This CDR3 is CASSSGDYGYTF. The DNA of the CDR3 is TGTGCCAGCAGCTCCGGTGACTATGGCTACACCTTC.